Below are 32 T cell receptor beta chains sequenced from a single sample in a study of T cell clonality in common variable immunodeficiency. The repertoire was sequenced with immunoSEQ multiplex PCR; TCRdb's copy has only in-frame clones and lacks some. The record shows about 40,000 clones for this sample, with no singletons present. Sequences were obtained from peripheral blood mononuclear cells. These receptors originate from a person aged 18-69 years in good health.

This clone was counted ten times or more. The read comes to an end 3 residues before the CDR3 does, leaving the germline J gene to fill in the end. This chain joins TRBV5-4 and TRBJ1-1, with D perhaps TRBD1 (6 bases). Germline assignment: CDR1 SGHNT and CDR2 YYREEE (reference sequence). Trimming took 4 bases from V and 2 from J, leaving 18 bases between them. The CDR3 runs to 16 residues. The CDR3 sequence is CASSNRDKPTNTEAFF. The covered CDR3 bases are TGTGCCAGCAGCAACCGGGACAAGCCTACCAACACTGAA.

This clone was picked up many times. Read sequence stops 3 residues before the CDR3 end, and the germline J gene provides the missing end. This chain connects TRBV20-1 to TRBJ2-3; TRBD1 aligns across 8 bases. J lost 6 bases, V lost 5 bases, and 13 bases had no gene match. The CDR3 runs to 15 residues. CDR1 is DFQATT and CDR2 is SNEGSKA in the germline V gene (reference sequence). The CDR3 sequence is CSARAGQGRSDTQYF. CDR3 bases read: TGCAGTGCTCGCGCCGGACAGGGAAGGTCGGATACG.

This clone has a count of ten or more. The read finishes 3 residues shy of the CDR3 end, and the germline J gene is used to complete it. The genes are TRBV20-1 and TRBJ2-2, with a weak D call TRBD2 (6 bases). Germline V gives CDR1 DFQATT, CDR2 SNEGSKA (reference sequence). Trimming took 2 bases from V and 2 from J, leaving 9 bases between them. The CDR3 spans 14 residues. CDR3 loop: CSARRAGNTGELFF. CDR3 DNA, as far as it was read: TGCAGTGCTAGACGGGCGGGAAACACCGGGGAG.

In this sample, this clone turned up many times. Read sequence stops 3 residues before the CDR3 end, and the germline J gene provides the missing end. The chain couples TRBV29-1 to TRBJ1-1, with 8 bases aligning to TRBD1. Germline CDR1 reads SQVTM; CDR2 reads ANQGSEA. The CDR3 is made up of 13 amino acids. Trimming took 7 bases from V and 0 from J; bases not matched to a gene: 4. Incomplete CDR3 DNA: TGCAGCGCAAGACAGGGGCTGAACACTGAA. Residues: CSARQGLNTE. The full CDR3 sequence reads CSARQGLNTEAFF.

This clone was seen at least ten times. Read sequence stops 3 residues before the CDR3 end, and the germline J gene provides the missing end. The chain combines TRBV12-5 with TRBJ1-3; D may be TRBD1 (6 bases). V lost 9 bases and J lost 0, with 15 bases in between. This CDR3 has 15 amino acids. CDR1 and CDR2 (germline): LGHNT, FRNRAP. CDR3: CASAPTGVSGNTIYF. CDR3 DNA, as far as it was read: TGTGCTAGCGCCCCGACAGGCGTCTCTGGAAACACC.

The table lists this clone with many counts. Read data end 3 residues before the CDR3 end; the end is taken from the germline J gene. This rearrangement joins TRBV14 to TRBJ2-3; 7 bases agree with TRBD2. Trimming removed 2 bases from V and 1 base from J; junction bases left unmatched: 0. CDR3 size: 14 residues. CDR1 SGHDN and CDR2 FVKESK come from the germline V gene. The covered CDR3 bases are TGTGCCAGCAGCCAAAGCGGGGGCACAGATACG. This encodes CASSQSGGTDT. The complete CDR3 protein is CASSQSGGTDTQYF.

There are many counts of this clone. CDR3 sequence reads: CASSPEARGETQYF. Partial CDR3 DNA: TGCGCCAGCAGCCCGGAGGCTCGGGGGGAGACC. The chain couples TRBV4-1 to TRBJ2-5; a possible D gene is TRBD2 (6 bases). The read ends 3 residues early relative to the CDR3; the germline J gene fills the gap. Germline V gene lookup returns CDR1 MGHRA and CDR2 YSYEKL. V lost 4 bases and J lost 5, with 14 bases in between. This CDR3 has 14 residues.

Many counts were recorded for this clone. CDR3 DNA (partial): TGTGCCAGCTCACCAGGGAAAACTAGCGGGAGGTCAGATACG. It encodes CASSPGKTSGRSDT. The full CDR3 protein reads CASSPGKTSGRSDTQYF. V usage is TRBV18 and J usage is TRBJ2-3, with TRBD2 matching over 12 bases. The CDR3 is cut off 3 residues early in the read; its end comes from the germline J gene. The CDR3 is 17 residues long. The germline V gene encodes CDR1 KGHSH and CDR2 LQKENI. V trimming: 2 bases; J trimming: 4 bases; junction bases outside the gene matches: 7.

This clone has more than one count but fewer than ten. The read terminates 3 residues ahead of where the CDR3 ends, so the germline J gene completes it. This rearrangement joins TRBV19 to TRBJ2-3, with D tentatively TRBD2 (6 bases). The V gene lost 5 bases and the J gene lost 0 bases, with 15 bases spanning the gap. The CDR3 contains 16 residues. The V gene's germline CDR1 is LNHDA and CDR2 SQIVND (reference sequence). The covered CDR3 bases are TGTGCCAGTAGTTGGAGTAGCGGATCTAGCACAGATACG. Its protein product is CASSWSSGSSTDT. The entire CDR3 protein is CASSWSSGSSTDTQYF. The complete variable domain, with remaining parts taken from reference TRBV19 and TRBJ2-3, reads DGGITQSPKYLFRKEGQNVTLSCEQNLNHDAMYWYRQDPGQGLRLIYYSQIVNDFQKGDIAEGYSVSREKKESFPLTVTSAQKNPTAFYLCASSWSSGSSTDTQYFGPGTRLTVL.

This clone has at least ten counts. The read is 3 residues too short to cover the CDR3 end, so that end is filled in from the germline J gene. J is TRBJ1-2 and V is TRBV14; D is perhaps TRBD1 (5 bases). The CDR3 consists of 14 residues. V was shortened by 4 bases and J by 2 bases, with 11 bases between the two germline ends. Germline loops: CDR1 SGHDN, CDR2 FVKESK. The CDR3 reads CASSLRGANYGYTF. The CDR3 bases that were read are TGTGCCAGCAGCCTGAGGGGCGCGAACTATGGC. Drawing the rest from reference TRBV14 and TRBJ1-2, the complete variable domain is EAGVTQFPSHSVIEKGQTVTLRCDPISGHDNLYWYRRVMGKEIKFLLHFVKESKQDESGMPNNRFLAERTGGTYSTLKVQPAELEDSGVYFCASSLRGANYGYTFGSGTRLTVV.

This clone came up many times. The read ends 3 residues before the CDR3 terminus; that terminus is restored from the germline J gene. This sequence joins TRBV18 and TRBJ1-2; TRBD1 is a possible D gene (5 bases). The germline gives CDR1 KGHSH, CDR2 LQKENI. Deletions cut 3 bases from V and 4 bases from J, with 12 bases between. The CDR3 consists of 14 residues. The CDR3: CASSPPDNSYGYTF. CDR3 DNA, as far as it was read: TGTGCCAGCTCACCTCCGGACAATTCCTATGGC.

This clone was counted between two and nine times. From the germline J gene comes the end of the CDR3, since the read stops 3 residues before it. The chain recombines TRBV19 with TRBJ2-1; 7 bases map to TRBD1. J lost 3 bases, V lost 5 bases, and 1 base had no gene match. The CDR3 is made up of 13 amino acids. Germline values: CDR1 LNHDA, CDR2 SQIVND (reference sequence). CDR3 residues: CASSRDSYNEQFF. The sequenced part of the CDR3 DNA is TGTGCCAGTAGTCGGGACAGCTACAATGAG.

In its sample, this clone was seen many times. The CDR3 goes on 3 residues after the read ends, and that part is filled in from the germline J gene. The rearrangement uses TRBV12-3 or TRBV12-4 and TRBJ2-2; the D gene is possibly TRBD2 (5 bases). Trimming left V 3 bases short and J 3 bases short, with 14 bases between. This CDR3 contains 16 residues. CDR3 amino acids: CASSLRVATHTGELFF. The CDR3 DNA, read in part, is TGTGCCAGCAGTTTGCGGGTGGCTACCCACACCGGGGAG.

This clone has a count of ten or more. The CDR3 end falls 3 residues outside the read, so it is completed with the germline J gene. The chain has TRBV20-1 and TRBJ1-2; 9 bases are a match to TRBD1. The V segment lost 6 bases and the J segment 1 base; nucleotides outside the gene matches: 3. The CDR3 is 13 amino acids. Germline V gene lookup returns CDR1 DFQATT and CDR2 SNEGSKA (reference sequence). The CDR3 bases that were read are TGCAGTGCCTGGGACAGGGTTAACTATGGC. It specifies CSAWDRVNYG. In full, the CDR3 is CSAWDRVNYGYTF.

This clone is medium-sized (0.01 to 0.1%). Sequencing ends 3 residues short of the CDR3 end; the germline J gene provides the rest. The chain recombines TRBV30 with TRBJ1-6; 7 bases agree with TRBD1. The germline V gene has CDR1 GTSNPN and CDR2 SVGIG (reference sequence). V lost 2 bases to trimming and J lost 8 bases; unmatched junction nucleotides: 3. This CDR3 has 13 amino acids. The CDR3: CAWSLGGYSPLHF. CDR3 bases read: TGTGCCTGGAGTTTAGGGGGCTATTCACCC.

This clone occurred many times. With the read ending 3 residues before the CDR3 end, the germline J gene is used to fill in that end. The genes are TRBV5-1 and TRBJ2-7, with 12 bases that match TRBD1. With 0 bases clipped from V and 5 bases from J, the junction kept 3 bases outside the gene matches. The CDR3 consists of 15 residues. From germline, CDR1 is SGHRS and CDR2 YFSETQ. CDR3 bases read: TGCGCCAGCAGCTTGGAGGGGACAGGGGGCCACGAG. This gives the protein CASSLEGTGGHE. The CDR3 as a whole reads CASSLEGTGGHEQYF. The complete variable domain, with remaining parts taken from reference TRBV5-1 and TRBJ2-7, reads KAGVTQTPRYLIKTRGQQVTLSCSPISGHRSVSWYQQTPGQGLQFLFEYFSETQRNKGNFPGRFSGRQFSNSRSEMNVSTLELGDSALYLCASSLEGTGGHEQYFGPGTRLTVT.

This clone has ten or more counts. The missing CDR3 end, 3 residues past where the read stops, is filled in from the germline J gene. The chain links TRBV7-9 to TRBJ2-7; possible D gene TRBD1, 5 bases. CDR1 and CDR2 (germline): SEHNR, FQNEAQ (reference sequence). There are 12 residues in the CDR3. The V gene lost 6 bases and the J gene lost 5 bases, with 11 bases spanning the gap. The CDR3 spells CASRRQSDEQYF. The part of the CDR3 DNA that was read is TGTGCCAGCAGGCGACAGTCCGACGAG.

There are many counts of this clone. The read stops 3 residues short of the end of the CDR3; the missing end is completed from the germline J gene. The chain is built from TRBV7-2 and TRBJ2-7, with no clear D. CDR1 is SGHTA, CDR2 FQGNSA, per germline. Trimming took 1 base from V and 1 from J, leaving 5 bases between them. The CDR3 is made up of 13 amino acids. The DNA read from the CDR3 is TGTGCCAGCAGCTTAGGCAGATCCTACGAG. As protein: CASSLGRSYE. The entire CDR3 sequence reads CASSLGRSYEQYF.

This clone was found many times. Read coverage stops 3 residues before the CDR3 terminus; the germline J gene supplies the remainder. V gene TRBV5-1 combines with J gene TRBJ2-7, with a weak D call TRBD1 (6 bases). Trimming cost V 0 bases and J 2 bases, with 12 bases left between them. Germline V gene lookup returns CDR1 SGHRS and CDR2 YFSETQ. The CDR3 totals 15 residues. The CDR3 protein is CASSLGQATPYEQYF. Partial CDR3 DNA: TGCGCCAGCAGCTTGGGACAGGCTACCCCCTACGAG.

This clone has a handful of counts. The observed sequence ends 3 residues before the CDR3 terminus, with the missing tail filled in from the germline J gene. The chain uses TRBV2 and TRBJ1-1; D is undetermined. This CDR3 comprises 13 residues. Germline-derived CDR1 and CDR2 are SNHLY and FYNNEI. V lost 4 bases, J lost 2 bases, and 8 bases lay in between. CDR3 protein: CASSGDANTEAFF. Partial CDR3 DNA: TGTGCCAGCAGTGGCGATGCTAACACTGAA.

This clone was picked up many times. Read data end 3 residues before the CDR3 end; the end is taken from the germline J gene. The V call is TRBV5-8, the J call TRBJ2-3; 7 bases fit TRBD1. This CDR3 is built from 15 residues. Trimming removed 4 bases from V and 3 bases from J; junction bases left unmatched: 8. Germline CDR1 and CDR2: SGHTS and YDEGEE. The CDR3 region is CASSPGTEWTDTQYF. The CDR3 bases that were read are TGTGCCAGCAGCCCCGGGACAGAGTGGACAGATACG. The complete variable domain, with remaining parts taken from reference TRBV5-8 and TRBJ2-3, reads EAGVTQSPTHLIKTRGQQATLRCSPISGHTSVYWYQQALGLGLQFLLWYDEGEERNRGNFPPRFSGRQFPNYSSELNVNALELEDSALYLCASSPGTEWTDTQYFGPGTRLTVL.

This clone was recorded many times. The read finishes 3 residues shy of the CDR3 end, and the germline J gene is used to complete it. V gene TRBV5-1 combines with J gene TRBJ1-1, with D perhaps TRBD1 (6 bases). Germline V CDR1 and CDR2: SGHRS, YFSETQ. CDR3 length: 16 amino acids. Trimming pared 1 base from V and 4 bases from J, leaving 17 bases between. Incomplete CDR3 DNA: TGCGCCAGCAGCTTGATTCGGGGGGCGCAGGGCACTGAA. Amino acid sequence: CASSLIRGAQGTE. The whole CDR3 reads CASSLIRGAQGTEAFF.

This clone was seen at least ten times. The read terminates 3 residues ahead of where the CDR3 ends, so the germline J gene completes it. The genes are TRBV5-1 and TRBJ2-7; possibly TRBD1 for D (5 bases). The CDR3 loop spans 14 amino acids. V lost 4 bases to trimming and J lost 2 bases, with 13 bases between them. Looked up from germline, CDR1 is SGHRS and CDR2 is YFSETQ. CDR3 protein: CASSSTGRAYEQYF. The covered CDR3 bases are TGCGCCAGCAGCAGCACAGGCAGGGCCTACGAG.

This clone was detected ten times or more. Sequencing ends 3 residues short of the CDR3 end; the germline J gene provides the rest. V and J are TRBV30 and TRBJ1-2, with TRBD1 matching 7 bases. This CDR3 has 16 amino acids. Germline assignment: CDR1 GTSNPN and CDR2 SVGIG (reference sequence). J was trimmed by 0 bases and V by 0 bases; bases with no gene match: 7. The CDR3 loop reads CAWSVATGFSNYGYTF. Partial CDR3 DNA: TGTGCCTGGAGTGTGGCGACAGGGTTTTCTAACTATGGC.

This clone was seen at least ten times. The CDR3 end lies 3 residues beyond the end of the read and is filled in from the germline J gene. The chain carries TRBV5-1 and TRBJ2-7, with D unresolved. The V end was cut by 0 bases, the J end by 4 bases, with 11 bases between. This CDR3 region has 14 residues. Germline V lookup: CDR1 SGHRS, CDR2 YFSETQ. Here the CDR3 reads CASSLVSGSYEQYF. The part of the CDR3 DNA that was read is TGCGCCAGCAGCTTGGTGTCAGGCTCTTACGAG.

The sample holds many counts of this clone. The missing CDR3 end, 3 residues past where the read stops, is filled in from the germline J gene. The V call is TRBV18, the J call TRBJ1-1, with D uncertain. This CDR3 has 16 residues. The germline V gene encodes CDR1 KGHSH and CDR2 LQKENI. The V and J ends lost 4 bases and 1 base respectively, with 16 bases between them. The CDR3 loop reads CASSRSPQRQNTEAFF. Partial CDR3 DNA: TGTGCCAGCTCACGAAGTCCACAAAGGCAGAACACTGAA.

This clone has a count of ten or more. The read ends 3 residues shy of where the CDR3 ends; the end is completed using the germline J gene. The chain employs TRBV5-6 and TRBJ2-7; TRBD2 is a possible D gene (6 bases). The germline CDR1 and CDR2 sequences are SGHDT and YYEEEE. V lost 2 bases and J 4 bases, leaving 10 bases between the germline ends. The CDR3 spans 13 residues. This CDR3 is CASSFGGSYEQYF. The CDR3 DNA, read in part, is TGTGCCAGCAGCTTCGGGGGAAGTTACGAG.

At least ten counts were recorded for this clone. The CDR3 sequence: CAISDPGQTSTDTQYF. The DNA read from the CDR3 is TGTGCCATCAGTGACCCGGGACAGACAAGCACAGATACG. The rearrangement joins TRBV10-3 to TRBJ2-3; TRBD1 matches at 7 bases. With the read ending 3 residues before the CDR3 end, the germline J gene is used to fill in that end. Germline loops: CDR1 ENHRY, CDR2 SYGVKD. V was clipped by 3 bases and J by 0 bases; unmatched bases: 6. This CDR3 comprises 16 residues.

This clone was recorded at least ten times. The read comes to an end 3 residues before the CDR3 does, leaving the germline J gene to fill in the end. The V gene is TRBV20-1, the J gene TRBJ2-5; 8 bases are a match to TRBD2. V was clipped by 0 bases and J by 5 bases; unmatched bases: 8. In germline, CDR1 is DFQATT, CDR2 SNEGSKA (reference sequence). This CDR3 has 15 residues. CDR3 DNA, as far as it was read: TGCAGTGCTAGAGAGTTGTTAGCGGGAAGGGAGACC. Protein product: CSARELLAGRET. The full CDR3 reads CSARELLAGRETQYF.

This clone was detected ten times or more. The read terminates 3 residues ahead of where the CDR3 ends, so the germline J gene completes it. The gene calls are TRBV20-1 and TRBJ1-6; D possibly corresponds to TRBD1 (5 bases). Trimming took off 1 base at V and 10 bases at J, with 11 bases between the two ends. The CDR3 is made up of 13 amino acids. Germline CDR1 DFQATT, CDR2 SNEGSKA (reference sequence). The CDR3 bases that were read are TGCAGTGCTAGAGGGGGAGGGGAATCACCC. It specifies CSARGGGESP. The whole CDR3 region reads CSARGGGESPLHF.

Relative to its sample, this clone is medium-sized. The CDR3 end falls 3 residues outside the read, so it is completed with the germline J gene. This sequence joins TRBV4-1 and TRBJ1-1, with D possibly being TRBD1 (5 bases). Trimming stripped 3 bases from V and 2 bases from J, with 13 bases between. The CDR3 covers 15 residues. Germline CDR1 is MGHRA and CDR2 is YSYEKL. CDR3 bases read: TGCGCCAGCAGCCAGTACTCTCAGGGTAACACTGAA. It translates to CASSQYSQGNTE. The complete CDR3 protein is CASSQYSQGNTEAFF.

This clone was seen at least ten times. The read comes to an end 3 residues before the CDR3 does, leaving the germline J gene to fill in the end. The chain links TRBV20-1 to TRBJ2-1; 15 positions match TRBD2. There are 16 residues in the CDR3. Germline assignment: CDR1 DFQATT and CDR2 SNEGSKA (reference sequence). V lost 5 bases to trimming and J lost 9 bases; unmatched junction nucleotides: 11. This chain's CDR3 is CSAAPGTSGRRGEQFF. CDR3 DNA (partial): TGCAGTGCTGCCCCCGGGACTAGCGGGAGGAGGGGTGAG.